The 14 T cell receptor beta chains given below trace back to one sample, sequenced in a study of shared clonotypes between healthy human individuals. Generated by immunoSEQ multiplex PCR, the TCRdb table keeps only in-frame clones and is missing some. The data contain about 2.5 million clones, around 92% of them singletons. The sequenced sample was naive CD4+ T cells from PBMCs. The subset was: CD45RA+ positively selected. The origin of the receptors is a man aged 18 to 29 in good health. Some clones in this sample may be carry-over from other donors' samples.

The genes are TRBV5-1 and TRBJ2-7, with TRBD2 matching over 8 bases. CDR3 length: 15 amino acids. V gave up 4 bases and J gave up 0 bases; unmatched junction bases: 6. The germline CDR1 and CDR2 sequences are SGHRS and YFSETQ. In DNA, the CDR3 is TGCGCCAGCAGCGCTTTGACTAGCGTCTCCTACGAGCAGTACTTC. Translating gives CASSALTSVSYEQYF.

This clone was observed a handful of times. J is TRBJ1-2 and V is TRBV6-5; the D gene is possibly TRBD1 (5 bases). From germline, CDR1 is MNHEY and CDR2 SVGAGI. Trimming took off 5 bases at V and 8 bases at J, with 15 bases between the two ends. The CDR3 runs 13 residues. CDR3 region: CASSPRGTYGYTF. The DNA for the CDR3 is TGTGCCAGCAGTCCACGTGGGACGTACGGCTACACCTTC.

Concerning this clone: Just one base apart from a much larger clone, this may be a read error. Other DNA sequences in this specimen translate into the identical CDR3. The chain uses TRBV28 and TRBJ2-5; 10 bases match TRBD2. This CDR3 is built from 13 residues. CDR1 MDHEN and CDR2 SYDVKM come from the germline V gene. Trimming took 6 bases from V and 2 from J; bases not matched to a gene: 0. The CDR3 DNA is TGTGCCAGCAGACTAGCGGGGCAAGAGACCCAGTACTTC. It yields the protein CASRLAGQETQYF.

Comments on this clone: The same CDR3 also results from other DNA sequences found in this sample. The chain has TRBV29-1 and TRBJ1-1; D unresolved. V was cut by 1 base and J by 0 bases, with 6 bases left in between. CDR1 and CDR2 from the germline V gene are SQVTM and ANQGSEA. There are 13 residues in the CDR3. CDR3 in amino acids: CSVEGVMNTEAFF. The CDR3, as DNA: TGCAGCGTTGAAGGTGTCATGAACACTGAAGCTTTCTTT.

The chain couples TRBV9 to TRBJ2-1; the D is unclear. Trimming removed 3 bases from V and 5 bases from J, with 3 bases in between. The CDR3 has 11 residues. Germline lookup yields CDR1 SGDLS and CDR2 YYNGEE. In DNA, the CDR3 is TGTGCCAGCAGCGAAAACAATGAGCAGTTCTTC. It is translated as CASSENNEQFF.

The rearrangement uses TRBV30 and TRBJ2-7, with D perhaps TRBD1 or TRBD2 (5 bases each). This CDR3 has 13 residues. V dropped 5 bases and J dropped 4 bases, with 15 bases sitting between them. Per the germline V gene, CDR1 is GTSNPN and CDR2 is SVGIG (reference sequence). The CDR3 DNA reads as TGTGCCTGGGGGAGCTGGGGGTTTTACGAGCAGTACTTC. Its translation is CAWGSWGFYEQYF.

The chain employs TRBV4-1 and TRBJ2-4; unclear D gene. The CDR3 is 15 residues long. Trimming pared 1 base from V and 8 bases from J, leaving 15 bases between. Germline V gene lookup returns CDR1 MGHRA and CDR2 YSYEKL. The CDR3 is CASSQGRRVRDIQYF. The CDR3 nucleotides are TGCGCCAGCAGCCAAGGTCGAAGGGTTAGGGACATTCAGTACTTC.

This clone was detected once. The chain employs TRBV7-8 and TRBJ2-3; TRBD1 matches 7 bases. Germline trimming cut 2 bases from V and 5 bases from J; bases unmatched to any gene: 7. Per germline, CDR1 SGHVS and CDR2 FQNEAQ. The CDR3 contains 15 residues. The CDR3 DNA reads as TGTGCCAGCAGCTTAAACACACACAGGGGAGATACGCAGTATTTT. This translates into CASSLNTHRGDTQYF.

The genes are TRBV4-2 and TRBJ2-2; no clear D gene. CDR3 size: 14 residues. The V gene lost 0 bases and the J gene lost 7 bases, with 9 bases spanning the gap. CDR1 is LGHNA and CDR2 is YNFKEQ in the germline V gene. The DNA for the CDR3 is TGTGCCAGCAGCCAAGATGCCACCATCGGGGAGCTGTTTTTT. Translated: CASSQDATIGELFF.

The genes are TRBV7-2 and TRBJ2-1; a weak D match, TRBD1 (6 bases). Germline V lookup: CDR1 SGHTA, CDR2 FQGNSA. CDR3 size: 14 residues. Trimming cost V 5 bases and J 6 bases, with 14 bases left between them. DNA for the CDR3: TGTGCCAGCAGCAAAGATACAGGGCGCAATGAGCAGTTCTTC. Translating it yields CASSKDTGRNEQFF.

This chain joins TRBV2 and TRBJ2-1; 9 bases line up with TRBD2. V gave up 5 bases and J gave up 10 bases; unmatched junction bases: 15. The germline gives CDR1 SNHLY, CDR2 FYNNEI. CDR3 length: 16 amino acids. The CDR3 sequence is CASSLLRRGRVREQFF. DNA for the CDR3: TGTGCCAGCAGTCTCTTGCGTCGCGGGAGGGTGAGGGAGCAGTTCTTC.

A word on this clone: Other nucleotide sequences in the sample specify the same CDR3. The chain uses TRBV11-3 and TRBJ2-2; weak D call: TRBD2 (6 bases). V lost 3 bases and J lost 5, with 7 bases in between. Germline V gene lookup returns CDR1 SGHNT and CDR2 YENEEA. The CDR3 contains 13 residues. The DNA of the CDR3 is TGTGCCAGCAGCTTTGGGGGGACCGGGGAGCTGTTTTTT. It encodes CASSFGGTGELFF. The full variable domain, with the rest looked up from reference TRBV11-3 and TRBJ2-2, is EAGVVQSPRYKIIEKKQPVAFWCNPISGHNTLYWYLQNLGQGPELLIRYENEEAVDDSQLPKDRFSAERLKGVDSTLKIQPAELGDSAVYLCASSFGGTGELFFGEGSRLTVL.

V gene TRBV2 combines with J gene TRBJ2-5; the D call may be TRBD1 or TRBD2 (5 bases each). Deletions cut 5 bases from V and 4 bases from J, with 8 bases between. CDR3 length: 12 amino acids. Germline lookup yields CDR1 SNHLY and CDR2 FYNNEI. The CDR3 sequence: CASSWDGETQYF. The CDR3 DNA follows: TGTGCCAGCAGTTGGGACGGAGAGACCCAGTACTTC.

The J gene is TRBJ1-5, the V gene TRBV28; TRBD1 matches 10 bases. This CDR3 region has 15 residues. V lost 5 bases to trimming and J lost 7 bases; unmatched junction nucleotides: 8. From germline, CDR1 is MDHEN and CDR2 SYDVKM. For the CDR3, the DNA is TGTGCCAGCAGTCCGGGACAGGGGATGTCGCAGCCCCAGCATTTT. It yields the protein CASSPGQGMSQPQHF.